This T cell receptor beta chain was sequenced in a study of blood T cell repertoires in COVID-19 (dated by TCRdb to between 2020 and 2021). Study-wide context: The collaborator samples originated in the United States, Italy and Spain and spanned the acute and convalescent phases of COVID-19. The prospective study material was composed of cDNA or gDNA derived from T cells, B-cell-depleted T cells, or PBMCs. The dataset comprised deeply sampled blood TCRbeta repertoires from subjects exposed to, actively infected with, or recovered from COVID-19. A freely available public database, intended as a resource for researchers studying the immune response to SARS-CoV-2, is where the repertoires were released. The samples were drawn from two sources: the first 160 participants of the ongoing ImmuneRACE study, and about 1,300 subjects contributed by 6 global collaborators. Sample metadata almost always included a de-identified subject ID, COVID-19 status, age in years and sex. Where available, HLA class I and class II types were taken from metadata supplied by the sample provider and were not determined by assay-based typing.

The germline V gene encodes CDR1 MGHDK and CDR2 SYGVNS. The CDR3 has 13 amino acids, counting the end cysteine and phenylalanine. The kept DNA is CDR3 alone, 39 bases in frame from the first base. V sheds 4 bases and J sheds 4 bases, leaving 7 bases between their ends. TCRbeta CDR3 regions were amplified from genomic DNA using the immunoSEQ Assay, a bias-controlled multiplex PCR. The paper's data handling went like this. The number of nucleated cells in each sample was estimated from the amplification of reference gene primers within the assay. Sequence reads were collapsed and filtered to measure the absolute abundance of every unique TCRbeta CDR3 rearrangement. Productive Simpson clonality was computed per sample as the square root of Simpson's diversity index over productive rearrangements. What TCRdb holds here is the immuneACCESS table cut down to in-frame rearrangements. Part of the clones is not present; checked against another copy, under half of the missing clones reflect an unresolved V gene, and the others are unexplained. V, J and clone size are those of that table, while D and trimming were read from the DNA. Recorded for this sample are over 250,000 clones; about 88% of them occurred a single time. Around 2.5% of the sample comes from the top ten.

In the prospective study, participants were roughly 18 to 89 years old, resided in about two dozen geographic areas of the United States, and were enrolled through a virtual design. In the prospective study, cohorts were assigned on the basis of participant-reported clinical history obtained from a screening survey and a study questionnaire. Recovered participants in ImmuneRACE Cohort 3 were defined as having two consecutive negative NP/OP PCR tests, clearance from a healthcare professional, or resolution of symptoms. Each participant in the prospective study had whole blood, serum and a nasopharyngeal or oropharyngeal swab collected by mobile phlebotomists. Additional blood draws and questionnaires over an approximately two-month period could optionally be provided by prospective study participants. Prospective study blood samples were shipped either frozen or at room temperature before DNA extraction.

On this clone: Its antigen specificity is not known. Qualities for individual bases were not recorded, and no much larger clone is one base off.

What the work shows at the level of the full study, not this receptor alone: Clinical and demographic metadata were provided uncurated, with the amount varying by source and participant.

The chain uses TRBV25-1 and TRBJ2-2; the D gene is possibly TRBD1, with 5 bases matching. The TCR comes from a man aged 55 to 70 who had recovered from COVID-19. The material sequenced was PBMCs or T cells enriched from blood (not recorded which). This receptor carries the CDR3 CASSATGTGELFF. The sequence in DNA is TGTGCCAGCAGTGCCACAGGCACCGGGGAGCTGTTTTTT.